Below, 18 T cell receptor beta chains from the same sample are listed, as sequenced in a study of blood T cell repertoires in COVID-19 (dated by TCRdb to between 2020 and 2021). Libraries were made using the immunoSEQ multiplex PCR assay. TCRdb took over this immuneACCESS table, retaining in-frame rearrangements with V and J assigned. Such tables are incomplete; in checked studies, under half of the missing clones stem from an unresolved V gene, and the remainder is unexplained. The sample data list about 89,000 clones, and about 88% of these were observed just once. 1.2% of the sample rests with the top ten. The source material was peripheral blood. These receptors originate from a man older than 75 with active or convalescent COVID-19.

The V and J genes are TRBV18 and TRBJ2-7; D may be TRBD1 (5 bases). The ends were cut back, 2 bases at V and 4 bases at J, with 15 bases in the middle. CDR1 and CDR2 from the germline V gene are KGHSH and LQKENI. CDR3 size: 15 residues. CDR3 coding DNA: TGTGCCAGCTCACCAGTAACAGGAGTCTCGTACGAGCAGTACTTC. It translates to CASSPVTGVSYEQYF.

This CDR3 is CATQRLAGLTDTQYF. The CDR3 coding sequence is TGTGCCACCCAACGACTAGCGGGCCTTACAGATACGCAGTATTTT. The rearrangement joins TRBV10-3 to TRBJ2-3, with TRBD2 matching over 10 bases. Trimming removed 10 bases from V and 3 bases from J; junction bases left unmatched: 10. There are 15 residues in the CDR3. CDR1 is ENHRY and CDR2 is SYGVKD in the germline V gene.

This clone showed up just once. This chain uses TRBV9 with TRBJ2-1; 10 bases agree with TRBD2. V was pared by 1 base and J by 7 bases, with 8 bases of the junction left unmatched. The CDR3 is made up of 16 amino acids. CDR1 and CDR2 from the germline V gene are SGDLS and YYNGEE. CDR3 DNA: TGTGCCAGCAGCGTAAGAGGGACTAGCGAAGGGAATGAGCAGTTCTTC. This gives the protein CASSVRGTSEGNEQFF.

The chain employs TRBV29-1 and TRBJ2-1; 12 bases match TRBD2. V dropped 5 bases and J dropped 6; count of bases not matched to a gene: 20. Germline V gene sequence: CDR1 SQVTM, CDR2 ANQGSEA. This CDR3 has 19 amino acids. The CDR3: CSVFGMTSLTSGRPNEQFF. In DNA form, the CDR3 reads TGCAGCGTTTTTGGTATGACTTCGTTGACTAGCGGGAGACCCAATGAGCAGTTCTTC.

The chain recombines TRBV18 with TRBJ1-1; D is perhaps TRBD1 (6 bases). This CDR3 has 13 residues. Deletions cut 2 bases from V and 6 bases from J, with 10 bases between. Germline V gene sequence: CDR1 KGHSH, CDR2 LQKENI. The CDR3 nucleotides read TGTGCCAGCTCACCAGGCAGGGGAGCTGAAGCTTTCTTT. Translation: CASSPGRGAEAFF.

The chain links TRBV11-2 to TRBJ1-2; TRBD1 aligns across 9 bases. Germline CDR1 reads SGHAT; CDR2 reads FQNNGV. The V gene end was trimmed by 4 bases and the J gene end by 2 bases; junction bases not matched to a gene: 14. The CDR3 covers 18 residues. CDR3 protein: CASSSVRDRVSPNYGYTF. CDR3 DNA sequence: TGTGCCAGCAGCTCAGTCCGGGACAGGGTCTCCCCAAACTATGGCTACACCTTC.

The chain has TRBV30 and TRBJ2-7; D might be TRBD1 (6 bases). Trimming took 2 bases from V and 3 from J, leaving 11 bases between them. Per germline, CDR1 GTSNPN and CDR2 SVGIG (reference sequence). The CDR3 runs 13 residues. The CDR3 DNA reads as TGTGCCTGGAGTATGGGGGCAGACTACGAGCAGTACTTC. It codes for CAWSMGADYEQYF.

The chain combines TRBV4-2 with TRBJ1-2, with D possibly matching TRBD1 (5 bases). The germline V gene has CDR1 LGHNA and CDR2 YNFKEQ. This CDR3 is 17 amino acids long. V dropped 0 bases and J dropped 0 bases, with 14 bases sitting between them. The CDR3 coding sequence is TGTGCCAGCAGCCAAGAATTCGGGGGTCCCACTAACTATGGCTACACCTTC. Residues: CASSQEFGGPTNYGYTF.

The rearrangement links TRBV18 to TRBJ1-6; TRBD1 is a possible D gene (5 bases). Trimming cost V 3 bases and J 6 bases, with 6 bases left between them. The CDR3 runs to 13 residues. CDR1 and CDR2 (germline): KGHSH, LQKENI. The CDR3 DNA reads TGTGCCAGCTCACCCGACAGTAATTCACCCCTCCACTTT. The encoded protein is CASSPDSNSPLHF.

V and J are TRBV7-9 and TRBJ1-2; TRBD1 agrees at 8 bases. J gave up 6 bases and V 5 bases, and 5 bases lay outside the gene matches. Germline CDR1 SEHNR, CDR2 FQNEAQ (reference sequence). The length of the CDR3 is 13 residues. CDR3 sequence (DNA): TGTGCCAGCAGCCAGGACAGGGTCGATGGCTACACCTTC. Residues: CASSQDRVDGYTF.

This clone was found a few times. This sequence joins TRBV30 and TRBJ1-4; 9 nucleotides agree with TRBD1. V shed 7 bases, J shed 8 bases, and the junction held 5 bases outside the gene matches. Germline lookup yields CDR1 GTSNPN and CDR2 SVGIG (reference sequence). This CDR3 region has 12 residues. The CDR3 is CALQGAVEKLFF. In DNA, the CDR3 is TGTGCCTTACAGGGGGCGGTGGAAAAACTGTTTTTT.

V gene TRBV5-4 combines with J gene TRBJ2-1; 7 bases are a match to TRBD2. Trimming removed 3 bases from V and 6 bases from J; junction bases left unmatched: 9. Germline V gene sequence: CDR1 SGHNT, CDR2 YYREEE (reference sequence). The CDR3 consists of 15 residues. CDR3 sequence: CASSSGLVAPNEQFF. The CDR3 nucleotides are TGTGCCAGCAGCTCAGGACTAGTTGCGCCCAATGAGCAGTTCTTC.

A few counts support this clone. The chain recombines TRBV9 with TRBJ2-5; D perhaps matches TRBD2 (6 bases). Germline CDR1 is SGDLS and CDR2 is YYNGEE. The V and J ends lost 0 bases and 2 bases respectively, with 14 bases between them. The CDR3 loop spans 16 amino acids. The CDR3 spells CASSVAAGLEQETQYF. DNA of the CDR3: TGTGCCAGCAGCGTAGCTGCGGGATTGGAGCAAGAGACCCAGTACTTC.

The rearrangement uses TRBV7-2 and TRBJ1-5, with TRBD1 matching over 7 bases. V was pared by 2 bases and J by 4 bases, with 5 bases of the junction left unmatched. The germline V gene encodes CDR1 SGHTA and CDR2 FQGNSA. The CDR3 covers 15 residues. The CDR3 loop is CASSLRTGGNQPQHF. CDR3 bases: TGTGCCAGCAGCTTAAGGACAGGCGGTAATCAGCCCCAGCATTTT.

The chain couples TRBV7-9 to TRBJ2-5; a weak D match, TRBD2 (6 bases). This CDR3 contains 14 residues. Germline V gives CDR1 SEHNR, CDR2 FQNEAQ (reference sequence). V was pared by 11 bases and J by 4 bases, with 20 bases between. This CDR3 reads CASGLRGTPETQYF. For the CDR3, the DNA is TGTGCCTCCGGGCTACGGGGGACCCCAGAGACCCAGTACTTC.

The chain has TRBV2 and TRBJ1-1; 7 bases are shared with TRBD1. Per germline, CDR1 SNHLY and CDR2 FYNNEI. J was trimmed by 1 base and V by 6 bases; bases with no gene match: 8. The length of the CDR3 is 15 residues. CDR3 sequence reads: CASSKTGKWNTEAFF. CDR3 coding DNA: TGTGCCAGCAGCAAGACAGGGAAGTGGAACACTGAAGCTTTCTTT.

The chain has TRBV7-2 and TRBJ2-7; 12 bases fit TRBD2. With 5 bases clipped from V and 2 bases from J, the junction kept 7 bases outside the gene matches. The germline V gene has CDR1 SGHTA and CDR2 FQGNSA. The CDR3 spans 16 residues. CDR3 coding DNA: TGTGCCAGCAGCAACCAACTAGCGGGAGGAACCTACGAGCAGTACTTC. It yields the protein CASSNQLAGGTYEQYF.

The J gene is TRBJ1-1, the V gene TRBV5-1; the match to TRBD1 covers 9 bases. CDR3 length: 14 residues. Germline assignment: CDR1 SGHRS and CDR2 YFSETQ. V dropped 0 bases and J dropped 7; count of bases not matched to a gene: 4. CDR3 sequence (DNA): TGCGCCAGCAGCTTGGGAACAGGGGGCTTTGAAGCTTTCTTT. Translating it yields CASSLGTGGFEAFF.